A selection of T cell receptor beta chains follows, all from one sample in a study of blood T cell repertoires in COVID-19. The table came from immunoSEQ multiplex PCR; TCRdb's copy has only in-frame clones and leaves some out. The sample carries 250,000 to 300,000 clones, 80% to 90% recorded once. What was sequenced was peripheral blood. The receptors were sampled from a woman in her seventies with COVID-19, enrolled during active disease. Both conserved end residues are part of each CDR3. Each record gives: J gene, CDR3 length, V gene, clone size, D gene, CDR3 DNA, CDR3 protein. D genes are given only for firm matches. The size of a clone is reported for some rows only, either as once, few or many, or as a class for expanded clones.

TRBJ1-6	15	TRBV7-9	NA	NA	TGTGCCAGCAGCTTAGATTCCGTACAAAATTCACCCCTCCACTTT	CASSLDSVQNSPLHF
TRBJ2-7	16	TRBV7-9	NA	TRBD1	TGTGCCAGCAGCTCTTTCCGGGACAGGGAGTCCTACGAGCAGTACTTC	CASSSFRDRESYEQYF
TRBJ2-3	17	TRBV30	NA	TRBD2	TGTGCCTGGAGTCCCCGGGGTAGCGGGGGCCTAGGGGATACGCAGTATTTT	CAWSPRGSGGLGDTQYF
TRBJ2-7	12	TRBV28	NA	NA	TGTGCCAGCGGTATTAGTCCCACAGGGCTTAACTTC	CASGISPTGLNF
TRBJ1-1	14	TRBV10-3	once	TRBD1	TGTGCCATCAGTGACCCGGGACAGGGGGCCAAGGCTTTCTTT	CAISDPGQGAKAFF
TRBJ2-7	15	TRBV9	NA	NA	TGTGCCAGCAGCGTAGGCGTGACAGACCACTACGAGCAGTACTTC	CASSVGVTDHYEQYF
TRBJ2-7	14	TRBV18	NA	TRBD1	TGTGCCAGCTCATCCGGGACAGATTCCTACGAGCAGTACTTC	CASSSGTDSYEQYF
TRBJ2-2	16	TRBV10-3	few	TRBD1	TGTGCCATCACCGCGGGACAGGCCGCGAACACCGGGGAGCTGTTTTTT	CAITAGQAANTGELFF
TRBJ2-4	14	TRBV5-1	NA	NA	TGCGCCAGCAGCTTTGGGAGCGCGGAGAACATTCAGTACTTC	CASSFGSAENIQYF
TRBJ1-1	14	TRBV18	NA	TRBD1	TGTGCCAGCTCACCAACCAGGGGGAGCACTGAAGCTTTCTTT	CASSPTRGSTEAFF
TRBJ2-2	14	TRBV7-3	NA	TRBD1	TGTGCCAGCAGCTTCGACAGGGATAAAGGGGAGCTGTTTTTT	CASSFDRDKGELFF
TRBJ1-2	15	TRBV5-8	NA	TRBD1	TGTGCCAGCATTCCCCGGGACAGGGCCATAGATGGCTACACCTTC	CASIPRDRAIDGYTF
TRBJ2-1	17	TRBV9	NA	NA	TGTGCCAGCAGCGTAGTTCTGACGGGGTGGGCGGACAATGAGCAGTTCTTC	CASSVVLTGWADNEQFF
TRBJ1-2	14	TRBV6-1	NA	NA	TGTGCCAGCAGTGAGGCACAGGGAGAGTACGGCTACACCTTC	CASSEAQGEYGYTF
TRBJ2-5	15	TRBV5-1	NA	NA	TGCGCCAGCAGCTTGGCTTCAGTAACCCAAGAGACCCAGTACTTC	CASSLASVTQETQYF
TRBJ2-6	16	TRBV28	NA	NA	TGTGCCAGCGCCCTTCGAGGGATCTCTGGGGCCAACGTCCTGACTTTC	CASALRGISGANVLTF
TRBJ1-2	15	TRBV5-4	NA	TRBD1	TGTGCCAGCAGCCACGGGACAGCTTCTAACTATGGCTACACCTTC	CASSHGTASNYGYTF
TRBJ2-5	16	TRBV2	NA	NA	TGTGCCAGCAATGGGAAGGGGGGGCCTTACGGAGAGACCCAGTACTTC	CASNGKGGPYGETQYF
TRBJ2-7	13	TRBV27	NA	NA	TGTGCCAGCAGCCGAGACTCAATCTACGAGCAGTACTTC	CASSRDSIYEQYF
TRBJ2-1	16	TRBV5-1	NA	NA	TGCGCCAGCAGCTTGGGGGGGGGCGGGGCCACCAATGAGCAGTTCTTC	CASSLGGGGATNEQFF
TRBJ1-6	16	TRBV28	NA	TRBD1	TGTGCCAGCGAACCAGGGGGGCGCTTCGGGAATTCACCCCTCCACTTT	CASEPGGRFGNSPLHF
TRBJ2-3	13	TRBV19	NA	TRBD1	TGTGCCAGCCGACAGGGGTTCACAGATACGCAGTATTTT	CASRQGFTDTQYF
TRBJ2-4	20	TRBV4-2	NA	TRBD2	TGTGCCAGCAGCCAAGTTGGGCTAGCGGGGGGCCAATCCTCCAAAAACATTCAGTACTTC	CASSQVGLAGGQSSKNIQYF
TRBJ2-7	15	TRBV7-2	NA	NA	TGTGCCAGCAGCAAGGCCCCAACAGGGATATACGAGCAGTACTTC	CASSKAPTGIYEQYF
TRBJ1-2	15	TRBV5-1	NA	TRBD1	TGCGCCAGCAGCTTAGGACAGGGAGGAGAGAGTGGCTACACCTTC	CASSLGQGGESGYTF
TRBJ2-7	16	TRBV5-1	NA	TRBD1	TGCGCCAGCAGCCCCCAGCAGACAGGGATCTACTACGAGCAGTACTTC	CASSPQQTGIYYEQYF
TRBJ2-5	15	TRBV6-5	NA	NA	TGTGCCAGCAGCTCCCTCCAGACATTTGAAGAGACCCAGTACTTC	CASSSLQTFEETQYF
TRBJ2-2	14	TRBV28	few	TRBD2	TGTGCCAGCGGGCTAGCGGGGGGGCATAGGGAGCTGTTTTTT	CASGLAGGHRELFF
TRBJ2-7	14	TRBV15	few	TRBD2	TGTGCCACCAGCAGTAGCGGGGCGTTCTACGAGCAGTACTTC	CATSSSGAFYEQYF
TRBJ2-1	13	TRBV19	once	NA	TGTGCCAGTACCAGGAACTCCTACAATGAGCAGTTCTTC	CASTRNSYNEQFF
TRBJ2-3	15	TRBV11-3	NA	TRBD2	TGTGCCAGCAGCCAAGAATCTAGCGGGGGGTGGAAACAGTATTTT	CASSQESSGGWKQYF
TRBJ1-2	13	TRBV3-1/TRBV3-2	NA	NA	TGTGCCAGCAGCCAAGAGGCAGGGTATGGCTACACCTTC	CASSQEAGYGYTF
TRBJ1-2	15	TRBV28	once	NA	TGTGCCAGCCAATCACAGGGCCCCGCTAACTATGGCTACACCTTC	CASQSQGPANYGYTF
TRBJ2-7	14	TRBV27	NA	TRBD1	TGTGCCAGCAGTTACGGGACAGGATCCTACGAGCAGTACTTC	CASSYGTGSYEQYF
TRBJ1-5	14	TRBV11-2	NA	NA	TGTGCCAGCAGCTTAGGCGGGCACAATCAGCCCCAGCATTTT	CASSLGGHNQPQHF
TRBJ1-4	17	TRBV9	NA	NA	TGTGCCAGCAGCGTAGGTCCCGGGCAGGGACTAAATGAAAAACTGTTTTTT	CASSVGPGQGLNEKLFF
TRBJ1-3	14	TRBV11-3	NA	NA	TGTGCCAGCAGCCACAGGGACTCTGGAAACACCATATATTTT	CASSHRDSGNTIYF
TRBJ2-6	15	TRBV7-9	NA	NA	TGTGCCAGCAGCCTGACAGTCTCTGGGGCCAACGTCCTGACTTTC	CASSLTVSGANVLTF